This TCR beta chain was obtained from a study of breast tumors, draining lymph nodes, adjacent tissues. About this clonotype: Its antigen is currently unknown.

V was cut by 5 bases and J by 0 bases, with 14 bases left in between. Germline assignment: CDR1 ENHRY and CDR2 SYGVKD. The CDR3 is made up of 16 amino acids. Notes on the study in general: Compared with lymph nodes, tumors were less diverse; compared with nontumor tissue, more. Most tumor T cells seemingly derive from lymph node, then expand in tumor.

Each CDR3 protein gets one entry after TCRdb re-called the multiplex PCR reads with MiXCR. The sample lists roughly 25,000 distinct CDR3 sequences; about 70% were seen once. The chain combines TRBV10-3 with TRBJ1-3; D uncertain. This clonotype was sampled from a female donor with breast cancer. Some clones in this sample may be carry-over from other donors' samples. Sequencing was performed on tumor-adjacent breast tissue. The CDR3 is CAISQASRSSGNTIYF. The DNA for the CDR3 is TGTGCCATCAGTCAGGCTTCCCGGAGCTCTGGAAACACCATATATTTT.